The T cell receptor beta chain under discussion was sequenced for a study of cytotoxic CD8 clonotypes in ibrutinib-treated CLL. Here immunoSEQ multiplex PCR was the method, and the copy in TCRdb shows in-frame clones only, minus some. The data show about 140,000 clones, over 75% seen once. This CDR3 has 13 residues. From germline, CDR1 is SGHTA and CDR2 FQGTGA. Deletions cut 5 bases from V and 7 bases from J, with 12 bases between. The receptor comes from a human donor with chronic lymphocytic leukemia. The sequences come from PBMCs, collected after 36 months of ibrutinib treatment. The chain is built from TRBV7-3 and TRBJ1-5; D not certain. CDR3 sequence: CASSPQDWQPQHF. CDR3 bases: TGTGCCAGCAGCCCCCAGGATTGGCAGCCCCAGCATTTT. The complete variable domain, with remaining parts taken from reference TRBV7-3 and TRBJ1-5, reads GAGVSQTPSNKVTEKGKYVELRCDPISGHTALYWYRQSLGQGPEFLIYFQGTGAADDSGLPNDRFFAVRPEGSVSTLKIQRTERGDSAVYLCASSPQDWQPQHFGDGTRLSIL.